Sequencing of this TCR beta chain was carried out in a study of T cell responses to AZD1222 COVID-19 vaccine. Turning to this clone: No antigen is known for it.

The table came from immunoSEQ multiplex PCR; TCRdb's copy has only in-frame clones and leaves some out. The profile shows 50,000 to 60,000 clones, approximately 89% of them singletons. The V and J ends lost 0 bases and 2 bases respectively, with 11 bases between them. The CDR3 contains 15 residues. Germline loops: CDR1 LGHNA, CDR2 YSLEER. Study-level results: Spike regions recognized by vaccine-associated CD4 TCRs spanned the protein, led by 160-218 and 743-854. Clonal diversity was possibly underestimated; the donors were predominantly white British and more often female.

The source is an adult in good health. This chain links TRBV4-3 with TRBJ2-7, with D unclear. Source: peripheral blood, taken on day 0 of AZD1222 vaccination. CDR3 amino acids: CASSQDARATYEQYF. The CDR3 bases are TGCGCCAGCAGCCAAGATGCTAGGGCAACCTACGAGCAGTACTTC.